The entry below gives a single TCR beta chain sequence along with its context. This sample was included in a study of PD-1 blockade in classical Hodgkin lymphoma. Each patient experienced a relapse that followed autologous stem cell transplantation, and brentuximab vedotin exposure varied. Germline V lookup: CDR1 SGHRS, CDR2 YFSETQ. The V and J ends lost 4 bases and 7 bases, in that order; junction bases with no gene match: 7. The CDR3 sequence is 14 residues long. The assay was immunoSEQ multiplex PCR, and TCRdb's table has in-frame clones only and misses some. The table includes 70,000 or so clones, approximately 94% detected once.

Sequenced material: peripheral blood mononuclear cells (PBMCs), taken at baseline. This chain uses TRBV5-1 with TRBJ2-1; TRBD1 matches at 8 bases. The receptor's source is a human donor with classical Hodgkin lymphoma. The CDR3 region is CASSARGRMNEQFF. The CDR3 nucleotides read TGCGCCAGCAGCGCCAGGGGGCGTATGAATGAGCAGTTCTTC.